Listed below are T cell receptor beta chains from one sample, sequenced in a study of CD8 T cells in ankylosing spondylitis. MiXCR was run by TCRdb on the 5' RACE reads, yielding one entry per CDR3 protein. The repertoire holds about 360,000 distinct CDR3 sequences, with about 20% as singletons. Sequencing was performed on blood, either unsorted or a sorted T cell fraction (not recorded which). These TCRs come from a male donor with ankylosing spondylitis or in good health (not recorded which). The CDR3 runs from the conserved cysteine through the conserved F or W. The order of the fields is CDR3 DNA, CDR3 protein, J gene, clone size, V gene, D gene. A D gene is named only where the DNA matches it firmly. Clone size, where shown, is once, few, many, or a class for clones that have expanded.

TGCGCCAGCAGCGACAGGGGGACGGACACTGAAGCTTTCTTT CASSDRGTDTEAFF TRBJ1-1 few TRBV5-1 TRBD1
TGCAGTGCTAGCGGGACTAGCGACGGGGAGCTGTTTTTT CSASGTSDGELFF TRBJ2-2 once TRBV20-1 TRBD2
TGTGCCAGCAGTTTGGAGTCCCCATCAACGTTGGAGACCCAGTACTTC CASSLESPSTLETQYF TRBJ2-5 once TRBV28 NA
NA CSVVRRAPYNEQFF TRBJ2-1 NA TRBV29-1 NA
TGTGCCAGCAGACAAGATTGGCAAGAGACCCAGTACTTC CASRQDWQETQYF TRBJ2-5 NA TRBV19 NA
TGTGCCAGCAGTTTCACTGGGACAGGTTTCTACGAGCAGTACTTC CASSFTGTGFYEQYF TRBJ2-7 NA TRBV12-3/TRBV12-4 TRBD1
TGTGCCAGCAGCGTAGAGTTGGGGGGCCACGGAGATACGCAGTATTTT CASSVELGGHGDTQYF TRBJ2-3 few TRBV9 NA
TGTGCCAGCAGCCCGGGGCTTCACTACGAGCAGTACTTC CASSPGLHYEQYF TRBJ2-7 NA TRBV5-5 NA
TGTGCCAGCAGCCCCGGACAGAATATCAAAAACATTCAGTACTTC CASSPGQNIKNIQYF TRBJ2-4 NA TRBV7-8 NA
TGTGCCCCGGGGGGAGTCGCCTTCAACAATGAGCAGTTCTTC CAPGGVAFNNEQFF TRBJ2-1 NA TRBV9 TRBD2
TGCAGTGCTAGAGATTACAGGGAGGTGGATGGCTACACCTTC CSARDYREVDGYTF TRBJ1-2 NA TRBV20-1 NA
TGTGCCAGCAGTTATGGAGGGGATAAAGGAGAGACCCAGTACTTC CASSYGGDKGETQYF TRBJ2-5 NA TRBV6-5 NA
TGCGCCAGCAGCCAAGGGTTGGTGTTTTCAGATACGCAGTATTTT CASSQGLVFSDTQYF TRBJ2-3 few TRBV4-1 NA
TGTGCCAGCACCGACAGCCGGGACCAGTACTTC CASTDSRDQYF TRBJ2-5 few TRBV7-9 NA
TGTGCCAGCAGCTTAGGTGGGGGGGCCGGAGGCGCAGATACGCAGTATTTT CASSLGGGAGGADTQYF TRBJ2-3 NA TRBV13 NA
TGCGCCAGCAGCCAAGGCGGGGTTGCGCAGTTCTTC CASSQGGVAQFF TRBJ2-1 NA TRBV4-1 NA
TGTGCCAGCAGATCTAGCGGGGGAAACACAGATACGCAGTATTTT CASRSSGGNTDTQYF TRBJ2-3 NA TRBV7-2 TRBD2
TGCGCCAGCAGCCAAGAAAGGGGGACAGGGCACAATGAGCAGTTCTTC CASSQERGTGHNEQFF TRBJ2-1 NA TRBV4-1 TRBD1
TGCAGCGTTGAGCAGGGAGAAGGCTACGAGCAGTACTTC CSVEQGEGYEQYF TRBJ2-7 few TRBV29-1 NA
TGCAGCGTTGACGGCGGGGCCCAAGAGACCCAGTACTTC CSVDGGAQETQYF TRBJ2-5 NA TRBV29-1 NA
TGTGCCAGCCCCGGGTTTGCACCGGCGGGGGGTTACAATGAGCAGTTCTTC CASPGFAPAGGYNEQFF TRBJ2-1 NA TRBV5-5 TRBD2
TGTGCCAGCAGTGATTTTGGGCAGGGCCGTTACGAGCAGTACTTC CASSDFGQGRYEQYF TRBJ2-7 few TRBV2 NA
TGCAGCGTTGAATCTTGGTACGAGCAGTACTTC CSVESWYEQYF TRBJ2-7 few TRBV29-1 NA
TGTGCCAGCAGTCCCGGGACAGACGATAATGGCTACACCTTC CASSPGTDDNGYTF TRBJ1-2 few TRBV12-3/TRBV12-4 TRBD1
TGTGCCATCTGTGTTCTGGGGAATACGAACACCGGGGAGCTGTTTTTT CAICVLGNTNTGELFF TRBJ2-2 NA TRBV10-3 NA
TGTGCCAGCAGCCCTGGACTAGCCTGGGATACGCAGTATTTT CASSPGLAWDTQYF TRBJ2-3 few TRBV7-3 TRBD2
TGTGCCAGCAGCCAAGATTGGGGGGGCCGTGAGCAGACCCAGTACTTC CASSQDWGGREQTQYF TRBJ2-5 NA TRBV3-1 NA
TGTGCCAGCAGCCAAGATCCCGGAGGCGGGTACCAGCCCCAGCATTTT CASSQDPGGGYQPQHF TRBJ1-5 many TRBV4-2 NA
TGTGCCAGCAGTCCAGGACAGGGGCCCGGCAATGAGCAGTTCTTC CASSPGQGPGNEQFF TRBJ2-1 NA TRBV12-3/TRBV12-4 TRBD1
TGTGCCAGCAGTTTAGGGGGAGGGGGGACCCAGTACTTC CASSLGGGGTQYF TRBJ2-5 NA TRBV12-3/TRBV12-4 NA
TGCGCCAGCAGCCAAGAAGGAACGGGGTACACAGATACGCAGTATTTT CASSQEGTGYTDTQYF TRBJ2-3 NA TRBV4-1 NA
TGTGCCAGCAGCCCTGGGACAGAAGATCAGCCCCAGCATTTT CASSPGTEDQPQHF TRBJ1-5 NA TRBV12-3/TRBV12-4 TRBD1
TGCAGCGTCATGTGGGGGTACGAGCAGTACTTC CSVMWGYEQYF TRBJ2-7 NA TRBV29-1 NA
TGTGCCAGCAGTTACGGCTCTAGCGGGGTAGATGAGCAGTTCTTC CASSYGSSGVDEQFF TRBJ2-1 few TRBV6-5 TRBD2
TGTGCCAGCGGTACGTGGGCCAAAGAAGATACGCAGTATTTT CASGTWAKEDTQYF TRBJ2-3 once TRBV11-2 NA
TGTGCCAGCAGCTACGCTCTGGACAATGAGCAGTTCTTC CASSYALDNEQFF TRBJ2-1 few TRBV11-2 NA
TGCAGTGCTAGAGAATGGGCGAGATACAATGAGCAGTTCTTC CSAREWARYNEQFF TRBJ2-1 NA TRBV20-1 NA
TGTGCCAGCAGTTCGGGAGGGGGTCTTCGGCAGCCCCAGCATTTT CASSSGGGLRQPQHF TRBJ1-5 NA TRBV12-3/TRBV12-4 NA
TGTGCCAGAGAGACGGGGATACTCACAGATACGCAGTATTTT CARETGILTDTQYF TRBJ2-3 few TRBV2 NA
TGTGCCTGGAGTGACCCCAGACCTCTAGCCAAAAACATTCAGTACTTC CAWSDPRPLAKNIQYF TRBJ2-4 NA TRBV30 NA
TGTGCCAGCAGCTTAGTTCCAGGGGTGAACATTCAGTACTTC CASSLVPGVNIQYF TRBJ2-4 NA TRBV7-2 NA
TGTGCCAGCAGCACCCCGGGGGGTTCCTACAATGAGCAGTTCTTC CASSTPGGSYNEQFF TRBJ2-1 NA TRBV11-2 TRBD2
TGTGCCAGCAGGAAGATGGGCTGGCAGGGCTTTTACGAGCAGTACTTC CASRKMGWQGFYEQYF TRBJ2-7 NA TRBV6-1 NA
TGTGCCAGCAGCCTCGGACAGGAGTATGAGCAGTTCTTC CASSLGQEYEQFF TRBJ2-1 few TRBV7-3 TRBD1
TGTGCCAGCAGTGCCCCCTGGGACTACGAGCAGTACTTC CASSAPWDYEQYF TRBJ2-7 few TRBV25-1 NA
TGTGCCAGCAGTTTAGCGCTGAGGGGGACCCAGTACTTC CASSLALRGTQYF TRBJ2-5 many TRBV12-3/TRBV12-4 NA
TGCAGTGCTAGAGATTTAGGGCAGACGAGCTCCTACAATGAGCAGTTCTTC CSARDLGQTSSYNEQFF TRBJ2-1 NA TRBV20-1 NA
TGTGCCAGCAGCTTAGGGGGGCCCTATGGCTACACCTTC CASSLGGPYGYTF TRBJ1-2 few TRBV11-2 NA
TGTGCCAGCAGCTGGGGAAGCTCCTATAATTCACCCCTCCACTTT CASSWGSSYNSPLHF TRBJ1-6 few TRBV5-6 NA
TGTGCCAGCACCTTTACCCGGGACAGCCTGCAAGAGACCCAGTACTTC CASTFTRDSLQETQYF TRBJ2-5 NA TRBV6-1 TRBD1
TGCGCCAGCAGCCCAACCCGATATGACAGGGTAGGGGAGACCCAGTACTTC CASSPTRYDRVGETQYF TRBJ2-5 NA TRBV4-1 TRBD1
TGTGCCACTTGCCCGGGACAGGGATATGACACCGGGGAGCTGTTTTTT CATCPGQGYDTGELFF TRBJ2-2 NA TRBV19 TRBD1
TGTGCCAGCAGCCGCACTAGCGTGAACACAGATACGCAGTATTTT CASSRTSVNTDTQYF TRBJ2-3 few TRBV3-1 TRBD2